A selection of T cell receptor beta chains follows, all from one sample in a study of radiotherapy plus CTLA-4 blockade in lung cancer. The protocol was immunoSEQ multiplex PCR, while the TCRdb copy is restricted to in-frame clones and leaves out a portion. The sample lists 90,000 to 100,000 clones, approximately 72% occurring once. Specimen: peripheral blood, collected from a patient treated with radiotherapy plus ipilimumab. The receptors were sampled from a human donor with non-small cell lung cancer who had a partial response to radiotherapy plus ipilimumab. Some clones in this sample may be carry-over from other donors' samples. The CDR3 runs from the conserved cysteine through the conserved F or W. D genes are given only for firm matches. Size tells how often a clone was seen (once, few, many) or the class of an expanded clone, and some rows leave it out.

CDR3aa: CASGSSYEQYF
CDR3nt: TGTGCCAGCGGGAGCTCCTACGAGCAGTACTTC
j_gene: TRBJ2-7
v_gene: TRBV6-5
d_gene: -
abundance: -

CDR3aa: CASSHPFRGGGNEKLFF
CDR3nt: TGTGCCAGCAGCCACCCTTTTCGCGGCGGGGGTAATGAAAAACTGTTTTTT
j_gene: TRBJ1-4
v_gene: TRBV4-2
d_gene: -
abundance: -

CDR3aa: CASSSRLAGGLETQYF
CDR3nt: TGTGCCAGTAGCTCCCGACTAGCGGGAGGTTTGGAGACCCAGTACTTC
j_gene: TRBJ2-5
v_gene: TRBV19
d_gene: TRBD2
abundance: -

CDR3aa: CASSLGGPYNEQFF
CDR3nt: TGTGCCAGCAGTTTAGGTGGCCCCTACAATGAGCAGTTCTTC
j_gene: TRBJ2-1
v_gene: TRBV27
d_gene: -
abundance: -

CDR3aa: CASSAGTGVRELFF
CDR3nt: TGTGCCAGCAGCGCCGGGACAGGGGTGAGGGAGCTGTTTTTT
j_gene: TRBJ2-2
v_gene: TRBV11-3
d_gene: TRBD1
abundance: -

CDR3aa: CASSYSRGQETQYF
CDR3nt: TGTGCCAGCAGTTACTCGCGGGGGCAAGAGACCCAGTACTTC
j_gene: TRBJ2-5
v_gene: TRBV6-5
d_gene: TRBD2
abundance: -

CDR3aa: CASRIQENYGYTF
CDR3nt: TGTGCCAGCAGGATCCAGGAAAACTATGGCTACACCTTC
j_gene: TRBJ1-2
v_gene: TRBV2
d_gene: -
abundance: few

CDR3aa: CASSLAGGRAQYF
CDR3nt: TGCGCCAGCAGCTTAGCGGGGGGTCGGGCCCAGTACTTC
j_gene: TRBJ2-5
v_gene: TRBV5-1
d_gene: TRBD2
abundance: few

CDR3aa: CAWSRTGLTDTQYF
CDR3nt: TGTGCCTGGAGTCGGACAGGGCTCACAGATACGCAGTATTTT
j_gene: TRBJ2-3
v_gene: TRBV30
d_gene: TRBD1
abundance: -

CDR3aa: CASSRDRDMLMNTEAFF
CDR3nt: TGTGCCAGTAGCCGAGACAGGGATATGTTAATGAACACTGAAGCTTTCTTT
j_gene: TRBJ1-1
v_gene: TRBV19
d_gene: TRBD1
abundance: -

CDR3aa: CASSLRQGGGKLFF
CDR3nt: TGTGCCAGCAGCTTAAGACAGGGAGGAGGAAAACTGTTTTTT
j_gene: TRBJ1-4
v_gene: TRBV5-8
d_gene: TRBD1
abundance: once